This T cell receptor (beta chain) was sequenced during a study of T cell responses to AZD1222 COVID-19 vaccine. General study findings and limits: Recipients of two AZD1222 doses showed rising Spike-specific TCR breadth and depth.

On this clone: The antigen is unknown.

The CDR3 is 18 amino acids. Deletions cut 0 bases from V and 5 bases from J, with 20 bases between. From germline, CDR1 is SGHVS and CDR2 FQNEAQ. Data came from immunoSEQ multiplex PCR; TCRdb stores just in-frame clones and leaves some out. The data hold approximately 150,000 clones, with 89% observed a single time. This specimen consisted of peripheral blood, obtained 28 days after the second AZD1222 dose. V and J are TRBV7-8 and TRBJ2-1, with D perhaps matching TRBD2 (6 bases). This receptor was obtained from an adult who received the AZD1222 COVID-19 vaccine. The DNA of the CDR3 is TGTGCCAGCAGCTTAGCTCCCCGGGACTCCCAAAAGGACAATGAGCAGTTCTTC. Protein sequence: CASSLAPRDSQKDNEQFF.